Presented here are 27 T cell receptor beta chains from one specimen sequenced in a study of spatial heterogeneity in lung cancer. TCRdb reprocessed the 5' RACE reads with MiXCR, giving one entry per CDR3 protein. The data contain tens of thousands of distinct CDR3 sequences, roughly 12% of them singletons. As for time point: sample taken at primary tumor resection. The source material was PBMCs, sampled at surgery. The receptor source for this set is a male donor with early-stage non-small cell lung cancer.

The chain joins TRBV19 to TRBJ2-1; D is unclear. The V gene lost 6 bases and the J gene lost 7 bases, with 16 bases spanning the gap. There are 14 residues in the CDR3. In germline, CDR1 is LNHDA, CDR2 SQIVND (reference sequence). The CDR3: CASSVPPSFNEQFF. The CDR3, as DNA: TGTGCCAGTAGCGTACCTCCTAGTTTTAATGAGCAGTTCTTC.

The genes are TRBV29-1 and TRBJ2-7; 12 bases map to TRBD2. Germline CDR1 reads SQVTM; CDR2 reads ANQGSEA. This CDR3 is 14 amino acids long. V dropped 2 bases and J dropped 3; count of bases not matched to a gene: 2. The CDR3 sequence is CSVELAGGIYEQYF. Here the CDR3 DNA reads TGCAGCGTTGAACTAGCGGGAGGGATCTACGAGCAGTACTTC.

This clonotype appeared many times. This rearrangement joins TRBV10-3 to TRBJ2-6, with 8 bases matching TRBD1. Per germline, CDR1 ENHRY and CDR2 SYGVKD. The CDR3 has 18 residues. J lost 4 bases, V lost 3 bases, and 11 bases had no gene match. The CDR3 DNA reads as TGTGCCATCAGTGAAGGCGGACAGGGTACTCCAGGGGCCAACGTCCTGACTTTC. It specifies CAISEGGQGTPGANVLTF.

This clonotype showed up just a few times. The J gene is TRBJ2-1, the V gene TRBV7-2, with D perhaps matching TRBD1 or TRBD2 (6 bases each). CDR3 length: 11 residues. The germline V gene has CDR1 SGHTA and CDR2 FQGNSA. V lost 3 bases and J lost 14, with 11 bases in between. The CDR3 is CASSLGGPEFF. CDR3 sequence (DNA): TGTGCCAGCAGCTTGGGGGGCCCCGAGTTCTTC.

This clonotype was recorded a few times. This chain connects TRBV24-1 to TRBJ2-5, with 7 positions matching TRBD1. CDR3 length equals 15 residues. CDR1 and CDR2 from the germline V gene are KGHDR and SFDVKD. With V trimmed by 0 bases and J by 3 bases, 3 bases remained unmatched. The CDR3 reads CATSDLVGTEETQYF. The CDR3 DNA sequence: TGTGCCACCAGTGATTTGGTGGGGACAGAAGAGACCCAGTACTTC.

This clonotype was found a few times. The V and J genes are TRBV7-9 and TRBJ2-5; no clear D gene. V was shortened by 1 base and J by 3 bases, with 6 bases between the two germline ends. The CDR3 is made up of 13 amino acids. Germline CDR1 reads SEHNR; CDR2 reads FQNEAQ (reference sequence). The CDR3, as DNA: TGTGCCAGCAGCTTAGTGACTGAAGAGACCCAGTACTTC. Amino acid sequence: CASSLVTEETQYF.

In this sample, this clonotype turned up many times. This rearrangement joins TRBV7-9 to TRBJ2-4; D is perhaps TRBD1 (6 bases). V was pared by 0 bases and J by 8 bases, with 11 bases between. From germline, CDR1 is SEHNR and CDR2 FQNEAQ (reference sequence). This CDR3 has 14 residues. The CDR3 region has the DNA TGTGCCAGCAGCTTAGCGGCCAGGGGCGACATTCAGTACTTC. Amino acids: CASSLAARGDIQYF.

This clonotype was counted a few times. The V call is TRBV12-3 or TRBV12-4, the J call TRBJ2-4; D is ambiguous. This CDR3 is built from 13 residues. The ends were cut back, 3 bases at V and 4 bases at J, with 7 bases in the middle. CDR3 loop: CASSFVGKNIQYF. The CDR3 DNA follows: TGTGCCAGCAGTTTCGTCGGGAAAAACATTCAGTACTTC.

The genes are TRBV6-1 and TRBJ2-5, with D perhaps TRBD2 (5 bases). CDR1 MNHNS and CDR2 SASEGT come from the germline V gene. V dropped 9 bases and J dropped 3 bases, with 11 bases sitting between them. The length of the CDR3 is 12 residues. The CDR3 DNA follows: TGTGCCAGTTGCGGGTATAAAGAGACCCAGTACTTC. Translated: CASCGYKETQYF.

This clonotype was seen a few times. J is TRBJ1-5 and V is TRBV28; no definite D call. Germline CDR1 is MDHEN and CDR2 is SYDVKM. Trimming cost V 5 bases and J 8 bases, with 13 bases left between them. CDR3 length: 13 residues. The CDR3 DNA sequence: TGTGCCAGCAGTCCCGACCCTATCAAGCCCCAGCATTTT. Translating gives CASSPDPIKPQHF.

In this sample, this clonotype turned up many times. The chain has TRBV2 and TRBJ2-7, with 11 bases lining up with TRBD2. This CDR3 region has 13 residues. The trim removed 10 bases at V and 2 bases at J, leaving 4 bases unmatched. Germline V CDR1 and CDR2: SNHLY, FYNNEI. The CDR3 loop is CATKLAGAYEQYF. The CDR3 DNA reads TGTGCCACCAAACTAGCGGGAGCCTACGAGCAGTACTTC.

This clonotype was detected many times. The chain links TRBV5-6 to TRBJ1-5; D is ambiguous. V lost 1 base and J 6 bases, leaving 14 bases between the germline ends. The CDR3 runs 15 residues. CDR1 and CDR2 from the germline V gene are SGHDT and YYEEEE. CDR3 sequence reads: CASSLYPFTGQPQHF. The CDR3 coding sequence is TGTGCCAGCAGCTTGTATCCTTTTACGGGTCAGCCCCAGCATTTT.

A few counts support this clonotype. The chain recombines TRBV3-1 with TRBJ1-3; D is unclear. V dropped 2 bases and J dropped 3 bases, with 5 bases sitting between them. Germline lookup yields CDR1 LGHDT and CDR2 YNNKEL (reference sequence). CDR3 length: 13 residues. Here the CDR3 reads CASSQQDGNTIYF. The CDR3 bases are TGTGCCAGCAGCCAACAAGATGGAAACACCATATATTTT. Based on the CDR3 plus reference TRBV3-1 and TRBJ1-3, the full variable domain is DTAVSQTPKYLVTQMGNDKSIKCEQNLGHDTMYWYKQDSKKFLKIMFSYNNKELIINETVPNRFSPKSPDKAHLNLHINSLELGDSAVYFCASSQQDGNTIYFGEGSWLTVV.

The chain uses TRBV28 and TRBJ1-1; 9 bases line up with TRBD1. The CDR3 totals 16 residues. V lost 5 bases and J lost 5; bases outside the gene matches: 12. The germline V gene encodes CDR1 MDHEN and CDR2 SYDVKM. The CDR3: CASSLPAGTGRTEAFF. The CDR3 nucleotides read TGTGCCAGCAGTCTGCCCGCCGGGACAGGGCGAACTGAAGCTTTCTTT.

This clonotype was observed at least ten times. This chain uses TRBV20-1 with TRBJ1-2, with D maybe TRBD1 (5 bases). The V gene lost 3 bases and the J gene lost 6 bases, with 20 bases spanning the gap. The CDR3 spans 15 residues. From germline, CDR1 is DFQATT and CDR2 SNEGSKA (reference sequence). In nucleotides, the CDR3 is TGCAGTGCTAGTCCACCAGGGAGGGTTAGAGATGGCTACACCTTC. Protein product: CSASPPGRVRDGYTF.

This clonotype came up a few times. The genes are TRBV6-2 or TRBV6-3 and TRBJ2-4; TRBD1 aligns across 10 bases. J gave up 7 bases and V 0 bases, and 6 bases lay outside the gene matches. CDR1 is MNHEY, CDR2 SVGEGT, per germline. The CDR3 contains 16 residues. This CDR3 is CASSYSRTGGANIQYF. DNA for the CDR3: TGTGCCAGCAGTTACTCGAGGACAGGGGGAGCCAACATTCAGTACTTC.

This clonotype was detected only a few times. The chain links TRBV11-2 to TRBJ1-5; TRBD1 agrees at 8 bases. The germline V gene encodes CDR1 SGHAT and CDR2 FQNNGV. The CDR3 is 17 residues long. Trimming took 4 bases from V and 7 from J; bases not matched to a gene: 15. The CDR3 here is CASSSFKGAGGHQPQHF. CDR3 sequence (DNA): TGTGCCAGCAGCTCCTTTAAGGGCGCAGGGGGCCACCAGCCCCAGCATTTT.

The rearrangement links TRBV28 to TRBJ2-7; D is undetermined. V was shortened by 6 bases and J by 2 bases, with 14 bases between the two germline ends. From germline, CDR1 is MDHEN and CDR2 SYDVKM. CDR3 length equals 14 residues. The CDR3 loop reads CASSPTTRTYEQYF. DNA of the CDR3: TGTGCCAGCAGCCCAACCACGAGGACCTACGAGCAGTACTTC.

The chain joins TRBV4-3 to TRBJ2-3, with D uncertain. The CDR3 runs to 14 residues. With 1 base removed from V and 3 bases from J, the gap between germline ends came to 8 bases. The germline gives CDR1 LGHNA, CDR2 YSLEER. The CDR3 region is CASSQGLGTDTQYF. CDR3 in DNA: TGCGCCAGCAGCCAAGGCTTGGGTACAGATACGCAGTATTTT.

The table lists this clonotype with many counts. For the CDR3, the DNA is TGTGCCAGCAGTTTCCACTATCGGACAGGAGGCCCTGGGGCCAACGTCCTGACTTTC. Its translation: CASSFHYRTGGPGANVLTF. V usage is TRBV27 and J usage is TRBJ2-6; TRBD1 agrees at 7 bases. The CDR3 length is 19 residues. Germline-derived CDR1 and CDR2 are MNHEY and SMNVEV (reference sequence). V was pared by 3 bases and J by 2 bases, with 13 bases of the junction left unmatched.

Of note for this clonotype: A read error may explain this, as a much larger clone is one base away. The V call is TRBV18, the J call TRBJ2-7, with 7 nucleotides matching TRBD1. The CDR3 has 14 amino acids. The V gene's germline CDR1 is KGHSH and CDR2 LQKENI. CDR3 sequence: CASSPGTELHERYF. The CDR3 nucleotides are TGTGCCAGCTCACCCGGGACAGAATTACACGAGCGGTACTTC.

This chain joins TRBV18 and TRBJ2-5, with D perhaps matching TRBD1 (6 bases). Germline V gene sequence: CDR1 KGHSH, CDR2 LQKENI. This CDR3 has 15 residues. V dropped 3 bases and J dropped 2 bases, with 13 bases sitting between them. The CDR3 DNA is TGTGCCAGCTCACCCGACAGGCCAACGCAAGAGACCCAGTACTTC. Translating gives CASSPDRPTQETQYF. Combining the CDR3 with reference TRBV18 and TRBJ2-5 gives the whole variable domain NAGVMQNPRHLVRRRGQEARLRCSPMKGHSHVYWYRQLPEEGLKFMVYLQKENIIDESGMPKERFSAEFPKEGPSILRIQQVVRGDSAAYFCASSPDRPTQETQYFGPGTRLLVL.

This rearrangement joins TRBV6-4 to TRBJ1-5; TRBD1 is a possible D gene (5 bases). Germline-derived CDR1 and CDR2 are MRHNA and SNTAGT. V was pared by 3 bases and J by 7 bases, with 13 bases between. The CDR3 is made up of 14 amino acids. CDR3 in DNA: TGTGCCAGCAGTGAGGAGGGGATGGGACAGCCCCAGCATTTT. Its translation: CASSEEGMGQPQHF.

This clonotype has at least ten counts. V and J are TRBV6-6 and TRBJ2-6; no firm D call. CDR1 MNHNY and CDR2 SVGAGI come from the germline V gene (reference sequence). V was shortened by 0 bases and J by 0 bases, with 3 bases between the two germline ends. The CDR3 runs to 15 residues. CDR3 region: CASSYSNSGANVLTF. CDR3 bases: TGTGCCAGCAGTTACTCCAACTCTGGGGCCAACGTCCTGACTTTC.

V is TRBV20-1 and J is TRBJ1-4; D gene unclear. CDR1 is DFQATT and CDR2 is SNEGSKA in the germline V gene (reference sequence). The V end was cut by 4 bases, the J end by 8 bases, with 11 bases between. The CDR3 loop spans 12 amino acids. The CDR3 region has the DNA TGCAGTGCTAAAAACCCACAGGAAAAACTGTTTTTT. It encodes CSAKNPQEKLFF.

The chain has TRBV5-1 and TRBJ1-5, with 10 bases matching TRBD1. J was trimmed by 5 bases and V by 3 bases; bases with no gene match: 5. The CDR3 length is 15 residues. Germline CDR1 and CDR2: SGHRS and YFSETQ. The CDR3 is CASSWDGTGDQPQHF. The CDR3 DNA reads TGCGCCAGCAGCTGGGATGGGACAGGGGATCAGCCCCAGCATTTT.

This clonotype has a handful of counts. This rearrangement joins TRBV20-1 to TRBJ2-7, with D possibly being TRBD1 or TRBD2 (5 bases each). CDR3 size: 15 residues. Germline lookup yields CDR1 DFQATT and CDR2 SNEGSKA (reference sequence). V gave up 6 bases and J gave up 2 bases, with 20 bases separating them. CDR3 coding DNA: TGCAGTGCGCCCCCTACCCGGGACGGAGCCTACGAGCAGTACTTC. Encoded protein: CSAPPTRDGAYEQYF.